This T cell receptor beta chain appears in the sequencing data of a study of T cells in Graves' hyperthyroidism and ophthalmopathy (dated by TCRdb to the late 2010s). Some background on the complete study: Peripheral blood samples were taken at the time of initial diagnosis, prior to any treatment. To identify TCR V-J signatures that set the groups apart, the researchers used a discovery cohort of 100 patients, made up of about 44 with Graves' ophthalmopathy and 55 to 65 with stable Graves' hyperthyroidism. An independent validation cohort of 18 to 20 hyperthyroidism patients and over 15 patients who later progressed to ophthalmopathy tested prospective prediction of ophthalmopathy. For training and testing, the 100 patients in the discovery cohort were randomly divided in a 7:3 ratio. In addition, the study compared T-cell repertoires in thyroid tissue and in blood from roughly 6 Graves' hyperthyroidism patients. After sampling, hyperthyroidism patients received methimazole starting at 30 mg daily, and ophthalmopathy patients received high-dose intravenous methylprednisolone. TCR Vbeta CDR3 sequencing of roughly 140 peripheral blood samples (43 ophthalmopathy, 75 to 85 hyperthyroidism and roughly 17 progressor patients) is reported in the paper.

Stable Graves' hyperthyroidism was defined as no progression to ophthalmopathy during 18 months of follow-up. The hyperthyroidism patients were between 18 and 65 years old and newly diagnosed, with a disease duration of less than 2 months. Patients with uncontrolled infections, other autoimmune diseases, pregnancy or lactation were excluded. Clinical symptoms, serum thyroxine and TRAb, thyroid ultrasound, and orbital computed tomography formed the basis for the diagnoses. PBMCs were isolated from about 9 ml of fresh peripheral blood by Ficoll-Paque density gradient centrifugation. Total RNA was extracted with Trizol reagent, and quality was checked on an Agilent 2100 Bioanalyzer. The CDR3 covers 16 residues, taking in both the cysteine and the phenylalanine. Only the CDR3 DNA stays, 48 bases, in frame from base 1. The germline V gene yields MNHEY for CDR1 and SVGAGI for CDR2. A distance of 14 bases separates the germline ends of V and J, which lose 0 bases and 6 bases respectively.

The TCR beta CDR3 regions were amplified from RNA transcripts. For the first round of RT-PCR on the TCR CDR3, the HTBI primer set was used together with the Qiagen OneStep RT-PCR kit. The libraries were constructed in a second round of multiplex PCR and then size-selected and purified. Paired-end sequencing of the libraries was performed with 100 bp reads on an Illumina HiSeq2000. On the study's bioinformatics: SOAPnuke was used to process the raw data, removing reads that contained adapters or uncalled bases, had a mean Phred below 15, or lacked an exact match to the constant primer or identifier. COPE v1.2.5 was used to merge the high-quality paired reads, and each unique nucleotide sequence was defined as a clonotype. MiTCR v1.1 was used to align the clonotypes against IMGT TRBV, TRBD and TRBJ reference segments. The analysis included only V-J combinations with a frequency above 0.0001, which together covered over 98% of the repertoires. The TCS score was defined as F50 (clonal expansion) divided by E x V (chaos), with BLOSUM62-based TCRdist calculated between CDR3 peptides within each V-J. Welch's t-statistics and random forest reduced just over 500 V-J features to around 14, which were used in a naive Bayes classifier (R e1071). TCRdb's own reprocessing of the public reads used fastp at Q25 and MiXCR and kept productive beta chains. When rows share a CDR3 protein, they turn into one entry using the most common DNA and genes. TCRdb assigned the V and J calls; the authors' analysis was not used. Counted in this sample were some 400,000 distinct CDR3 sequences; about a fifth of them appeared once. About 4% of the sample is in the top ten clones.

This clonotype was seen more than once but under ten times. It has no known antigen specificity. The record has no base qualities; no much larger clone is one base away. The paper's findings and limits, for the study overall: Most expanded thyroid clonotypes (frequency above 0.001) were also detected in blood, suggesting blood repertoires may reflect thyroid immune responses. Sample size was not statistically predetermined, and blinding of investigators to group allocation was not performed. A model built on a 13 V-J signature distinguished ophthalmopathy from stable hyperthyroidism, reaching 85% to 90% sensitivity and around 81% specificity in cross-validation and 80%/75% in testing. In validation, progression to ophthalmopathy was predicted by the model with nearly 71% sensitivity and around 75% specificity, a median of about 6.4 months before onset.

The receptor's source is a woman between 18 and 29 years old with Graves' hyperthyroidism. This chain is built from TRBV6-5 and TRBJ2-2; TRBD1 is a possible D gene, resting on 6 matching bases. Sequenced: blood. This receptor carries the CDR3 CASSYSNSGAPGELFF. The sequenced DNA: TGTGCCAGCAGTTACTCGAATTCAGGGGCCCCCGGGGAGCTGTTTTTT.